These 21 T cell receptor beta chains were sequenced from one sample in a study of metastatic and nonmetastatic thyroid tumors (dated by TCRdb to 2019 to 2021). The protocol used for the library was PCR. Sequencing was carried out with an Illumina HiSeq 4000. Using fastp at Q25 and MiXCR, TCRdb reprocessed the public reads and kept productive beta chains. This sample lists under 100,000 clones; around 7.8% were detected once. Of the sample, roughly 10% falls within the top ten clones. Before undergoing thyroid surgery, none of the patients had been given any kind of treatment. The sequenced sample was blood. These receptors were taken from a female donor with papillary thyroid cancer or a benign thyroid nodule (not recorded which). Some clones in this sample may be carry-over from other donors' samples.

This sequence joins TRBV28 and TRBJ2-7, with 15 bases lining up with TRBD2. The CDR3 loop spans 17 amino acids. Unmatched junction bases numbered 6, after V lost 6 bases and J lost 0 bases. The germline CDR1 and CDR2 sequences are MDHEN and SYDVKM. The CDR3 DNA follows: TGTGCCAGCAGCTCCGGGACTAGCGGGAGGAGCTCCTACGAGCAGTACTTC. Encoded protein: CASSSGTSGRSSYEQYF.

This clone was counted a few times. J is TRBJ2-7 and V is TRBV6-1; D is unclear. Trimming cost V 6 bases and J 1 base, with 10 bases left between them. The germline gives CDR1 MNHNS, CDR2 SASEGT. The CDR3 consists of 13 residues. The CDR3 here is CASRGWGSYEQYF. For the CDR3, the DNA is TGTGCCAGCAGGGGGTGGGGATCCTACGAGCAGTACTTC.

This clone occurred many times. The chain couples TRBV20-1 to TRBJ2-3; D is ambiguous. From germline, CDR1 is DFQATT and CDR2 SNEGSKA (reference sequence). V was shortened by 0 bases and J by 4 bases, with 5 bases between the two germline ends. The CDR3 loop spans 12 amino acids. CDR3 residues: CSARDWADTQYF. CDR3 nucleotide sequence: TGCAGTGCTAGAGATTGGGCAGATACGCAGTATTTT.

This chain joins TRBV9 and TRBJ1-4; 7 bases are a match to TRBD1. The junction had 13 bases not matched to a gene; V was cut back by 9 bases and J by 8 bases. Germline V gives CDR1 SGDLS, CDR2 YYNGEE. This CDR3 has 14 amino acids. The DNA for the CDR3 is TGTGCCATCGCTACCGCGACAGGGTCGGAAAAACTGTTTTTT. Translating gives CAIATATGSEKLFF.

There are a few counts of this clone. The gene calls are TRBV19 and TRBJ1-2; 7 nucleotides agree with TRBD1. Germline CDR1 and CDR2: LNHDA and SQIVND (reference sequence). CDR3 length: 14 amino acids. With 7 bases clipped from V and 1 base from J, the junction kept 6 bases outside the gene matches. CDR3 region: CASKGQSINYGYTF. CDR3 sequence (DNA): TGTGCCAGTAAGGGACAGTCAATTAACTATGGCTACACCTTC.

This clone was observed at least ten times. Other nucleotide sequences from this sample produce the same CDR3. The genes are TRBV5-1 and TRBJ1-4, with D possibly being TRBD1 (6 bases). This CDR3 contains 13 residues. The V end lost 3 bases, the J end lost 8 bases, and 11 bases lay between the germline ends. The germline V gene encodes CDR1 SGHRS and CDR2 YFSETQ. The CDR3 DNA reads TGCGCCAGCAGCTGGGGACATCAGGAAAAACTGTTTTTT. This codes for CASSWGHQEKLFF. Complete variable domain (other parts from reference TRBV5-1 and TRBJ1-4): KAGVTQTPRYLIKTRGQQVTLSCSPISGHRSVSWYQQTPGQGLQFLFEYFSETQRNKGNFPGRFSGRQFSNSRSEMNVSTLELGDSALYLCASSWGHQEKLFFGSGTQLSVL.

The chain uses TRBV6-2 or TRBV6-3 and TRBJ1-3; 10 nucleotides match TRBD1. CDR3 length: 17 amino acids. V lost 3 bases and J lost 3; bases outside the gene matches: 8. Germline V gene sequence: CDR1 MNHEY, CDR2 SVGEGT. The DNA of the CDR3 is TGTGCCAGCAGTTATGATCGGGGACAGGGGCTTGGAAACACCATATATTTT. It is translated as CASSYDRGQGLGNTIYF.

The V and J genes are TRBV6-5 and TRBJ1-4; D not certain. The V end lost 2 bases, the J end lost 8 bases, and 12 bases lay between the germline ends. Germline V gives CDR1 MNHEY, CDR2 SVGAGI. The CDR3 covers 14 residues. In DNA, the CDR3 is TGTGCCAGCAGTTACGGGGTGGGGAGGGAAAAACTGTTTTTT. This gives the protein CASSYGVGREKLFF.

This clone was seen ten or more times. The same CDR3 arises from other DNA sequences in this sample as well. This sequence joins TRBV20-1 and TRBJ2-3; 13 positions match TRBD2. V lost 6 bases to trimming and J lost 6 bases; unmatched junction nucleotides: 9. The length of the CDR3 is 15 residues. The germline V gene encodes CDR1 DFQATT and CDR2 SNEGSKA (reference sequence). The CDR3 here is CSAPPGLAGPDTQYF. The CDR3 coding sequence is TGCAGTGCCCCCCCGGGACTAGCGGGGCCCGATACGCAGTATTTT.

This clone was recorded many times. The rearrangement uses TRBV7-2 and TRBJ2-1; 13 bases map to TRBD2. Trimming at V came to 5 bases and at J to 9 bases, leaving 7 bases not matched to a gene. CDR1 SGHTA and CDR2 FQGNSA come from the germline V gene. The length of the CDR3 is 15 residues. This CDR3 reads CASSLMGLAGSEQFF. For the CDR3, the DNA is TGTGCCAGCAGCCTAATGGGACTAGCGGGGAGTGAGCAGTTCTTC.

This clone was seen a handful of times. CDR3 coding DNA: TGTGCCAGCAACATAGGAGATATTGACACTGAAGCTTTCTTT. It is translated as CASNIGDIDTEAFF. The rearrangement joins TRBV9 to TRBJ1-1, with no clear D. Between the trimmed V and J ends, which lost 6 bases and 3 bases, there was a span of 15 bases. CDR1 and CDR2 from the germline V gene are SGDLS and YYNGEE. CDR3 length: 14 amino acids.

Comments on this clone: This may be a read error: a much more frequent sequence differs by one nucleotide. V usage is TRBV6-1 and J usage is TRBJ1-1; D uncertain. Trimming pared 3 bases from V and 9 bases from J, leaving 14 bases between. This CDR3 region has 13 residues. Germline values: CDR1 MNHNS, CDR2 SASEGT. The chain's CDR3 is CASSDMAGAKAFF. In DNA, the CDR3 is TGTGCCAGCAGTGACATGGCCGGAGCCAAAGCTTTCTTT.

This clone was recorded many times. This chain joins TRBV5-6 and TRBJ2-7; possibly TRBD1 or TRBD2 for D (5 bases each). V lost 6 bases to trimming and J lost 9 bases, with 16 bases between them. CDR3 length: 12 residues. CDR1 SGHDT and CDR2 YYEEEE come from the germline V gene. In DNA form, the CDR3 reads TGTGCCAGCACCGTTCGGGGCAAGGTGCAGTACTTC. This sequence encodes CASTVRGKVQYF. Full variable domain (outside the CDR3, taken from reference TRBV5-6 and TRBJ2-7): DAGVTQSPTHLIKTRGQQVTLRCSPKSGHDTVSWYQQALGQGPQFIFQYYEEEERQRGNFPDRFSGHQFPNYSSELNVNALLLGDSALYLCASTVRGKVQYFGPGTRLTVT.

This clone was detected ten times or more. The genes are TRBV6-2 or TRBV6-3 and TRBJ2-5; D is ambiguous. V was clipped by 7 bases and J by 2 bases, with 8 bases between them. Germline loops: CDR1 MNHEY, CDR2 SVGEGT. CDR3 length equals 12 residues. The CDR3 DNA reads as TGTGCCAGCAAGGGCTATCAAGAGACCCAGTACTTC. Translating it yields CASKGYQETQYF.

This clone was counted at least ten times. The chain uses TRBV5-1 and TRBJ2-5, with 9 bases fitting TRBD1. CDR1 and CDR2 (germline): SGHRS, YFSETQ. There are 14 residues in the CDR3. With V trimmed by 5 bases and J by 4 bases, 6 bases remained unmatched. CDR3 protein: CASSSPGQGETQYF. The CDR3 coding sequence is TGCGCCAGCAGTTCTCCGGGACAGGGAGAGACCCAGTACTTC.

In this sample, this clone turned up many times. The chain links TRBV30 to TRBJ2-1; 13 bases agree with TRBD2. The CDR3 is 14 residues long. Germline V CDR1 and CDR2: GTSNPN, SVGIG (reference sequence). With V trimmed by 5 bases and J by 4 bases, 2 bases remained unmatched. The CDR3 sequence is CAWELAGGYNEQFF. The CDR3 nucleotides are TGTGCCTGGGAACTAGCGGGGGGGTACAATGAGCAGTTCTTC.

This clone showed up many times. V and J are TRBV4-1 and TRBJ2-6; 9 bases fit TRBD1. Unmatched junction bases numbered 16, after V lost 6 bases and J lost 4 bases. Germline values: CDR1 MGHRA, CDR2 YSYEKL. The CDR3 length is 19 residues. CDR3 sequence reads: CASSPSGTGLLRGANVLTF. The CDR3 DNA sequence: TGCGCCAGCAGTCCTTCCGGGACAGGGCTTTTGAGGGGGGCCAACGTCCTGACTTTC.

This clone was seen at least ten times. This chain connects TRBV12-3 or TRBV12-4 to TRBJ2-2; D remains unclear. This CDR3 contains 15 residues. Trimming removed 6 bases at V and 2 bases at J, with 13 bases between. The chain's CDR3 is CASRPDPGNTGELFF. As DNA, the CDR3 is TGTGCCAGCAGACCTGACCCGGGCAACACCGGGGAGCTGTTTTTT.

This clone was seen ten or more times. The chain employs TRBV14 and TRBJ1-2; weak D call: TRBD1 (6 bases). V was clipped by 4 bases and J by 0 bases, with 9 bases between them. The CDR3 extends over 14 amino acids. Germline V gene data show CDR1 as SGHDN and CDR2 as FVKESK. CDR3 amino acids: CASSPTGSNYGYTF. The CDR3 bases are TGTGCCAGCAGCCCGACAGGTTCTAACTATGGCTACACCTTC.

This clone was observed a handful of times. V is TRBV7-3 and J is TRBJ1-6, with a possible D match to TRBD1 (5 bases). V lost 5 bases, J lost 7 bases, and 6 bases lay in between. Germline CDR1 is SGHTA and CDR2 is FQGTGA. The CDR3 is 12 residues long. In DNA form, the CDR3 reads TGTGCCAGCAGCGCAGGGAATTCACCCCTCCACTTT. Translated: CASSAGNSPLHF.

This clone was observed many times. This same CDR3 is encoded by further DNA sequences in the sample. The CDR3 nucleotides read TGTGCCAGCAGCTTAGCGGTGGCCAATGAGCAGTTCTTC. Its protein product is CASSLAVANEQFF. V and J are TRBV7-2 and TRBJ2-1; unclear D gene. V lost 0 bases and J 6 bases, leaving 6 bases between the germline ends. The CDR3 has 13 residues. Looked up from germline, CDR1 is SGHTA and CDR2 is FQGNSA.